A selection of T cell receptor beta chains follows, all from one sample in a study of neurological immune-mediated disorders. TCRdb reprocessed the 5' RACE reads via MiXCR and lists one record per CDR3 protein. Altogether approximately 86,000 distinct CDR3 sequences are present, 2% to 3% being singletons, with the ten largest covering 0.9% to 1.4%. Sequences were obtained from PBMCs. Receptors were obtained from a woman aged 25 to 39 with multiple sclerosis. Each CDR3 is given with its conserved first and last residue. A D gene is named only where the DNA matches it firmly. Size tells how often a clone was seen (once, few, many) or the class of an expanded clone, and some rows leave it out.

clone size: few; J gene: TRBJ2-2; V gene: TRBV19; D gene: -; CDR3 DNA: TGTGCCACTTTAGCTCGAGCCGACACCGGGGAGCTGTTTTTT; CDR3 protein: CATLARADTGELFF
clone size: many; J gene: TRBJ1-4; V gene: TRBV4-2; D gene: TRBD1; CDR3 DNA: TGTGCCAGCAGCCAAATGGGACAGGGCCCAACTAATGAAAAACTGTTTTTT; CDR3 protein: CASSQMGQGPTNEKLFF
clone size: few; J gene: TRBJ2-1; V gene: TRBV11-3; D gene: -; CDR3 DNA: TGTGCCAGCAGAGACCGGGCCGTCAATTCCTACAATGAGCAGTTCTTC; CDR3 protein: CASRDRAVNSYNEQFF
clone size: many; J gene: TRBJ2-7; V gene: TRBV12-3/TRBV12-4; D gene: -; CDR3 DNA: TGTGCCAGCAGTTTATACCCGGGCGAGCAGTACTTC; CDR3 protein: CASSLYPGEQYF
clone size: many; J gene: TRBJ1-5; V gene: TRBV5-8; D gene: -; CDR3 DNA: TGTGCCAGCAGTCCGCTGCCCCAGCATTTT; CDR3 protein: CASSPLPQHF
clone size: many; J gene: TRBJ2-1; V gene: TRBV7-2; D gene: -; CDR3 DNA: TGTGCCAGCAGCTTATGGTCTTACGAGCAGTTCTTC; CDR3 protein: CASSLWSYEQFF
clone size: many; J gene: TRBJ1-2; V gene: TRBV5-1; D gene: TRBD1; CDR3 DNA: TGCGCCAGCAGCTTGGACGACAGGGTCCGAGCTAACTATGGCTACACCTTC; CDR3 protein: CASSLDDRVRANYGYTF
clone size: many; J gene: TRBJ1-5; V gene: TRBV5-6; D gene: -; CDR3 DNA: TGTGCCAGCAGTTTTGAAGGTCAGCCCCAGCATTTT; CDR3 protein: CASSFEGQPQHF
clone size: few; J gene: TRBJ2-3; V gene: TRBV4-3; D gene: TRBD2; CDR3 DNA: TGCGCCAGCAGCCAGGAGGATGGGCGGGGGTACACAGATACGCAGTATTTT; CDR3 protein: CASSQEDGRGYTDTQYF
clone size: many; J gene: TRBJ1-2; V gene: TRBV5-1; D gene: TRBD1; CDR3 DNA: TGCGCCAGCAGTAAGACGGGACAGGGAACCTTTAACTATGGCTACACCTTC; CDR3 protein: CASSKTGQGTFNYGYTF
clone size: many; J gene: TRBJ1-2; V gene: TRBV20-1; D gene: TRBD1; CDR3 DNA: TGCAGTGCTAGTCCCGGGACAGGGGGCTACACCTTC; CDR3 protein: CSASPGTGGYTF
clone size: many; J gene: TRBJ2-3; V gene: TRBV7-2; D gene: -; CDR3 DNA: TGTGCCAGCAGCGGGGCCGGGACGAGAAGCACAGATACGCAGTATTTT; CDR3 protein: CASSGAGTRSTDTQYF
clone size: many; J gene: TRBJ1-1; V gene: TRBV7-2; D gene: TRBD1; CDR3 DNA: TGTGCCAGCAGCTTAGTAAGAGGACAGGGTCGGGACACTGAAGCTTTCTTT; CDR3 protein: CASSLVRGQGRDTEAFF
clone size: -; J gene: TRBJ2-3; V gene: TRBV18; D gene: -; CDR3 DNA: TGTGCCAGCTCAACCCGGGACACGGGTCCAGATACGCAGTATTTT; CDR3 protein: CASSTRDTGPDTQYF
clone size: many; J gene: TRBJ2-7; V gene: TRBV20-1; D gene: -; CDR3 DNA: TGCAGTGCTAGGGGGGCGAAGGGGGCCTACGAGCAGTACTTC; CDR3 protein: CSARGAKGAYEQYF
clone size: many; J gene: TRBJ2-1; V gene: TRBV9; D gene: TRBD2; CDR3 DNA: TGTGCCAGCAGCGTAGGGGGCGGGAGGAACTACAATGAGCAGTTCTTC; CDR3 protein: CASSVGGGRNYNEQFF
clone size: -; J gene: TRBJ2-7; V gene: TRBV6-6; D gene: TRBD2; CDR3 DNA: TGTGCCAGCAGTTCGAAGACTAGCGGGAGCGGGTACGAGCAGTACTTC; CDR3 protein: CASSSKTSGSGYEQYF
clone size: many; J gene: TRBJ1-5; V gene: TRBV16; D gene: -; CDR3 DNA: TGTGCCAGCAGCCAAATTACAGGGACCTCGGACCAGCCCCAGCATTTT; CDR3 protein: CASSQITGTSDQPQHF
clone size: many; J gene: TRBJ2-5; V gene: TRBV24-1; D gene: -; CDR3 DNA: TGTGCCACCAGTGATCCCCGGACAAGCCAAGAGACCCAGTACTTC; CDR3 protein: CATSDPRTSQETQYF
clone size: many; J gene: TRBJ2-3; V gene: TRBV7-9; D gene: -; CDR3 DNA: TGTGCCAGCAGCTCCCGCACTTCAGATACGCAGTATTTT; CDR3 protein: CASSSRTSDTQYF
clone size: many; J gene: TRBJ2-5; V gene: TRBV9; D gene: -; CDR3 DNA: TGTGCCAGCAGCGTGGCCGCCCAAGAGACCCAGTACTTC; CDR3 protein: CASSVAAQETQYF
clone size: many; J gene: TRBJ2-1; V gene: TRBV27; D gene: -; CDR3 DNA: TGTGCCAGCAGTCCCCTGGTAGGGCATGAGCAGTTCTTC; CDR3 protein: CASSPLVGHEQFF
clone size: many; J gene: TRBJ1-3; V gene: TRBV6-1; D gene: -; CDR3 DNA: TGTGCCAGCTTCGAGGGTAGGGGAAACACCATATATTTT; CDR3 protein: CASFEGRGNTIYF
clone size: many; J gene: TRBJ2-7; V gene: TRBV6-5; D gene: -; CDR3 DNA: TGTGCCAGCAGTTACTCGGTGGGGCAAAACTACGAGCAGTACTTC; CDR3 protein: CASSYSVGQNYEQYF
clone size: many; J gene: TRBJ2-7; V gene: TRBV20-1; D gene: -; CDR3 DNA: TGCAGTGCTGATTGGGACCCACCCTACGAGCAGTACTTC; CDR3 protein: CSADWDPPYEQYF
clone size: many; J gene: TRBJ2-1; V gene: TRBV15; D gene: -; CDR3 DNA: TGTGCCACCAGCAGAGATGACTCCAATGAGCAGTTCTTC; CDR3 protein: CATSRDDSNEQFF
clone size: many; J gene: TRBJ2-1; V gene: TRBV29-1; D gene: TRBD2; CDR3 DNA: TGCAGCGTTTCGGGACTAGCCTACAATGAGCAGTTCTTC; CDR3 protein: CSVSGLAYNEQFF
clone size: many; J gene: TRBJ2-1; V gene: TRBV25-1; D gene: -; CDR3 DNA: TGTGCCAGCAGTATCCTGACCGGACAGGGACTACCCTCAGCCGGGCAGTTCTTC; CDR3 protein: CASSILTGQGLPSAGQFF
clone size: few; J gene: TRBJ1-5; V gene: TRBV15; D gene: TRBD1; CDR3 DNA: TGTGCCACCAGCGGGGGGACAGGGCATTGGAATCAGCCCCAGCATTTT; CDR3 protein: CATSGGTGHWNQPQHF
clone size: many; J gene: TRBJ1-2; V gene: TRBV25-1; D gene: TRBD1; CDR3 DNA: TGTGCCAGCAGTGAGACAGGGATTAACTATGGCTACACCTTC; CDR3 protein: CASSETGINYGYTF
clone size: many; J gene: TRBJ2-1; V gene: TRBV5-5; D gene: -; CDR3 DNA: TGTGCCAGCAGCTTCTCTGCCAGCTCCTACAATGAGCAGTTCTTC; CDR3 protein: CASSFSASSYNEQFF
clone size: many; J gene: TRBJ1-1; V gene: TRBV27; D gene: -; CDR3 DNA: TGTGCCAGCAGTCTGACAGCGAACACTGAAGCTTTCTTT; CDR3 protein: CASSLTANTEAFF
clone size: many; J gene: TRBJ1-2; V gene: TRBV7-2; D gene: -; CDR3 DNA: TGTGCCAGCAGCTTACACAGGGCCAGGGAAGGCTACACCTTC; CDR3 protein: CASSLHRAREGYTF
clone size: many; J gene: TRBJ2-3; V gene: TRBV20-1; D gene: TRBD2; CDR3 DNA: TGCAGCACACCGGGACTAGCGGGCACAGATACGCAGTATTTT; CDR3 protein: CSTPGLAGTDTQYF
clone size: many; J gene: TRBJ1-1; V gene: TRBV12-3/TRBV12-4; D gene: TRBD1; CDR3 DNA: TGTGCCAGCAGTTTACAGGGGGTTACTGAAGCTTTCTTT; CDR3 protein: CASSLQGVTEAFF
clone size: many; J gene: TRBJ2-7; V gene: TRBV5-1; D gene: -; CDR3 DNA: TGCGCCAGCAGTCCGGACACCACCTCCTACGAGCAGTACTTC; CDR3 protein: CASSPDTTSYEQYF
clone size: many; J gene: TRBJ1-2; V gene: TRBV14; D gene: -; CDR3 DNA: TGTGCCAGCAGCCAAAAAGAACTATGGCCGGGAACCAATGGCTACACCTTC; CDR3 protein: CASSQKELWPGTNGYTF
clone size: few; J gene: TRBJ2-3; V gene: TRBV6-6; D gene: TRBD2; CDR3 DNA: TGTGCCAGCAGTTACCCGCTTAGCGGGAGGGATCCAGATACGCAGTATTTT; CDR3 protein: CASSYPLSGRDPDTQYF
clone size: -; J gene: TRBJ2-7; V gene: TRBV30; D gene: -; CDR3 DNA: TGTGCCTGGAGTGTGGGCCTAGCATCCGAGCAGTACTTC; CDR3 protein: CAWSVGLASEQYF
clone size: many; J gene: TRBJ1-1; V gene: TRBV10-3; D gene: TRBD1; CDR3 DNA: TGTGCCATCAGCAGGACAGGGGTGACTGAAGCTTTCTTT; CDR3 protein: CAISRTGVTEAFF
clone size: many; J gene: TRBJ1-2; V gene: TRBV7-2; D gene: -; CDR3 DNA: TGTGCCAGCAGCCCGGACACCTACTATGGCTACACCTTC; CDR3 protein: CASSPDTYYGYTF
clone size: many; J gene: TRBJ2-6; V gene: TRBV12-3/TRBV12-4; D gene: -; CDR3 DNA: TGTGCCAGCAGTTTCGTAGGGACTGGGGCCAACGTCCTGACTTTC; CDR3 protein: CASSFVGTGANVLTF
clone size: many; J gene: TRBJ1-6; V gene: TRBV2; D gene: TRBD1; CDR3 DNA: TGTGCCAGCAGTGTGCAGGGGGCGATTTCACCCCTCCACTTT; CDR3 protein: CASSVQGAISPLHF
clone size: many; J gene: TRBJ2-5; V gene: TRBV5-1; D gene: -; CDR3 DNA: TGCGCCAGCAGCTTGGTAGGAGCGGAGACCCAGTACTTC; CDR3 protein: CASSLVGAETQYF
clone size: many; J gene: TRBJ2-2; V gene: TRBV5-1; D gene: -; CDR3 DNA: TGCGCCGTCTCCCCCCCAGCGTCCGGGGAGCTGTTTTTT; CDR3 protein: CAVSPPASGELFF
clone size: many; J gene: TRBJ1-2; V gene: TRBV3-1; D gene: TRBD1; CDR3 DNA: TGTGCCAGCAGCCAATGGGCGGACAGGGAAAAGGTCTATGGCTACACCTTC; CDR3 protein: CASSQWADREKVYGYTF
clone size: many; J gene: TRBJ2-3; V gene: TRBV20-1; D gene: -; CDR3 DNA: TGCAGTGCTAGAAACCCCCGGAGCACAGATACGCAGTATTTT; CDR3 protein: CSARNPRSTDTQYF
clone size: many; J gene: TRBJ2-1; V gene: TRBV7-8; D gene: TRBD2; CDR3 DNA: TGTGCCAGCAGCTTAGCGGGGGGGACGGGCTACAATGAGCAGTTCTTC; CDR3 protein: CASSLAGGTGYNEQFF
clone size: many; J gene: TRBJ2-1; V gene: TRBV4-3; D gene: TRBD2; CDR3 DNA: TGCGCCAGCAGGTTGATAGCGGGAGGGGGCAATGAGCAGTTCTTC; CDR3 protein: CASRLIAGGGNEQFF
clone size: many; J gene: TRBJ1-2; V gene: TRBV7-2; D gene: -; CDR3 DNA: TGTGCCAGCAGCCCGATTGGCGGCGGCTACACCTTC; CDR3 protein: CASSPIGGGYTF
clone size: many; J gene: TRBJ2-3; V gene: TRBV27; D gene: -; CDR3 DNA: TGTGCCAGCAGCCCGCGGGGGCGCACAGATACGCAGTATTTT; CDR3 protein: CASSPRGRTDTQYF
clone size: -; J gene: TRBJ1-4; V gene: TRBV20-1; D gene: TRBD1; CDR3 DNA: TGCAGTGCCCCCCCGACAGGGAGTAATGAAAAACTGTTTTTT; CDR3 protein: CSAPPTGSNEKLFF
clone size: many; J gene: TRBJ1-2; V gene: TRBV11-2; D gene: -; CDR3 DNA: TGTGCCAGCAGCCCCCTTGTTAGGAACTATGGCTACACCTTC; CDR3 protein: CASSPLVRNYGYTF
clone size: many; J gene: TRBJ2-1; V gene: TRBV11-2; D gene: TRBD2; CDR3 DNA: TGTGCCAGCAGCTTATATGGGCGGGAGGGCCGAGATGAGCAGTTCTTC; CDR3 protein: CASSLYGREGRDEQFF
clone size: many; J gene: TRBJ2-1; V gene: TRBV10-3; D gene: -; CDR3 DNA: TGTGCCATCAGTTTTGGGGGGAGTGAGCAGTTCTTC; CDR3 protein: CAISFGGSEQFF
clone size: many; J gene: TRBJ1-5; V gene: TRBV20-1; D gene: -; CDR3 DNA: TGCAGTGCTGGAAAACTTGATCAGCCCCAGCATTTT; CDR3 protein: CSAGKLDQPQHF
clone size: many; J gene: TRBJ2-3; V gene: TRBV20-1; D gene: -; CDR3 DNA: TGCAGTGCCCCACGGGCCCAGGGGATCAGGACAGATACGCAGTATTTT; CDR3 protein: CSAPRAQGIRTDTQYF